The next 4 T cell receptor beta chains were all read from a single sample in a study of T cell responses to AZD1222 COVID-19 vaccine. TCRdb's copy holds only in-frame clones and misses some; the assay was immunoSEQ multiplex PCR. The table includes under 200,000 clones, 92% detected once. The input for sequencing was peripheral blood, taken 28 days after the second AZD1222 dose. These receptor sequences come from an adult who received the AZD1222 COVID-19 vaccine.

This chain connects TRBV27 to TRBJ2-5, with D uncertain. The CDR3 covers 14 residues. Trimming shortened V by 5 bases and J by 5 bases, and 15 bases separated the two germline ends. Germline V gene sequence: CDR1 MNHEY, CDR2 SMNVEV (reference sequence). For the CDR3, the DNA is TGTGCCAGCAGTCCACAGACCGACCTTGAGACCCAGTACTTC. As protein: CASSPQTDLETQYF.

CDR3 loop: CASSRGDYNSPLHF. In nucleotides, the CDR3 is TGTGCCAGCAGCCGAGGGGACTATAATTCACCCCTCCACTTT. The chain uses TRBV3-1 (or the pseudogene TRBV3-2) and TRBJ1-6, with D possibly being TRBD1 (5 bases). The CDR3 runs to 14 residues. V was shortened by 4 bases and J by 3 bases, with 7 bases between the two germline ends. CDR1 is LGHDT, CDR2 YNNKEL, per germline (reference sequence).

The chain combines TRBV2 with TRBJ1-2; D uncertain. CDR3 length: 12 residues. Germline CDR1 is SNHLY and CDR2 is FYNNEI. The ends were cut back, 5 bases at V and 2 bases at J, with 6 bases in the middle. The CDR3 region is CASSLENYGYTF. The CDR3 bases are TGTGCCAGCAGTTTAGAAAACTATGGCTACACCTTC.

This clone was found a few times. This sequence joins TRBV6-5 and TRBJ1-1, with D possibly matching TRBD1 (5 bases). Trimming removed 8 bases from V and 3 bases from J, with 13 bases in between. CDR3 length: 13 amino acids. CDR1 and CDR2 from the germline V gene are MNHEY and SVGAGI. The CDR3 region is CASRSRVYTEAFF. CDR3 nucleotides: TGTGCCAGCCGATCCAGGGTTTACACTGAAGCTTTCTTT.